One sample yielded the 14 T cell receptor beta chains listed below, sequenced in a study of tumor T cells in aggressive B-cell lymphoma. Generated by immunoSEQ multiplex PCR, the TCRdb table keeps only in-frame clones and is missing some. The sample has around 10,000 clones; 80% to 95% are singletons. Sequencing used tumor tissue. These receptors were collected from an adult with diffuse large B cell lymphoma.

The gene calls are TRBV2 and TRBJ2-6; D may be TRBD2 (5 bases). With 5 bases removed from V and 2 bases from J, the gap between germline ends came to 10 bases. CDR1 and CDR2 (germline): SNHLY, FYNNEI. The CDR3 spans 15 residues. The CDR3 sequence: CASSIGSAGANVLTF. CDR3 coding DNA: TGTGCCAGCAGTATAGGGAGCGCTGGGGCCAACGTCCTGACTTTC.

This chain links TRBV5-1 with TRBJ1-5; TRBD1 matches 8 bases. V shed 1 base and J 2 bases; nucleotides not matched to a gene: 23. The CDR3 contains 22 residues. The germline V gene encodes CDR1 SGHRS and CDR2 YFSETQ. The CDR3 bases are TGCGCCAGCAGCTTGTTCACAAAAAAGTCGGGACAGGCCGGAATAGGCAATCAGCCCCAGCATTTT. This translates into CASSLFTKKSGQAGIGNQPQHF.

The gene calls are TRBV6-5 and TRBJ2-5; D unclear. With the DNA end fitting TRBJ2-7 better, the J assignment may be wrong. Germline CDR1 reads MNHEY; CDR2 reads SVGAGI. The CDR3 consists of 14 residues. In nucleotides, the CDR3 is TGTGCCAGCAGTTACTCATACAGCTCCTACGAGCAGTACTTC. As protein: CASSYSYSSYEQYF.

The CDR3 sequence is CATSRWTGLSETQYF. The CDR3 bases are TGTGCCACCAGCAGATGGACAGGTCTCTCAGAGACCCAGTACTTC. The rearrangement uses TRBV15 and TRBJ2-5; 7 nucleotides agree with TRBD1. Germline loops: CDR1 LNHNV, CDR2 YYDKDF (reference sequence). V was clipped by 2 bases and J by 4 bases; unmatched bases: 7. CDR3 size: 15 residues.

This chain links TRBV7-9 with TRBJ2-1, with unresolved D. The CDR3 is 13 amino acids. Germline V CDR1 and CDR2: SEHNR, FQNEAQ (reference sequence). Trimming took off 2 bases at V and 7 bases at J, with 9 bases between the two ends. The CDR3 region is CASSLLVLNEQFF. The CDR3 coding sequence is TGTGCCAGCAGCTTACTAGTTTTAAATGAGCAGTTCTTC. The complete variable domain, with remaining parts taken from reference TRBV7-9 and TRBJ2-1, reads DTGVSQNPRHKITKRGQNVTFRCDPISEHNRLYWYRQTLGQGPEFLTYFQNEAQLEKSRLLSDRFSAERPKGSFSTLEIQRTEQGDSAMYLCASSLLVLNEQFFGPGTRLTVL.

The CDR3 nucleotides are TGCGCCAGCAGCTTGGCGCTAGCGGGGGCAGATACGCAGTATTTT. It encodes CASSLALAGADTQYF. The J gene is TRBJ2-3, the V gene TRBV5-1; 10 bases are shared with TRBD2. Losses at the gene ends were 0 bases for V and 4 bases for J; bases not matched to a gene: 2. CDR1 and CDR2 (germline): SGHRS, YFSETQ. The CDR3 has 15 residues.

The rearrangement joins TRBV9 to TRBJ1-1; 8 bases are shared with TRBD1. V lost 4 bases to trimming and J lost 7 bases; unmatched junction nucleotides: 9. Per the germline V gene, CDR1 is SGDLS and CDR2 is YYNGEE. The CDR3 contains 14 residues. DNA for the CDR3: TGTGCCAGCAGCCCATGGGACAGGAGCTTTGAAGCTTTCTTT. Its protein is CASSPWDRSFEAFF. Supplemented by reference TRBV9 and TRBJ1-1, the full variable domain reads DSGVTQTPKHLITATGQRVTLRCSPRSGDLSVYWYQQSLDQGLQFLIQYYNGEERAKGNILERFSAQQFPDLHSELNLSSLELGDSALYFCASSPWDRSFEAFFGQGTRLTVV.

The V gene is TRBV11-2, the J gene TRBJ1-4; tentative D call: TRBD1 (5 bases). CDR3 length: 16 residues. V was pared by 3 bases and J by 0 bases, with 11 bases between. Germline CDR1 is SGHAT and CDR2 is FQNNGV. This chain's CDR3 is CASSLGWGATNEKLFF. CDR3 bases: TGTGCCAGCAGCTTGGGGTGGGGCGCAACTAATGAAAAACTGTTTTTT.

V usage is TRBV29-1 and J usage is TRBJ2-2; D is unresolved. Trimming took off 6 bases at V and 8 bases at J, with 13 bases between the two ends. Germline V CDR1 and CDR2: SQVTM, ANQGSEA. CDR3 length equals 12 residues. CDR3 protein: CSVAPAAGELFF. In DNA form, the CDR3 reads TGCAGCGTGGCCCCAGCAGCGGGGGAGCTGTTTTTT.

This clone came up once. The V and J genes are TRBV4-2 and TRBJ2-7, with no clear D. V lost 5 bases and J lost 0, with 8 bases in between. CDR3 size: 13 residues. Germline V CDR1 and CDR2: LGHNA, YNFKEQ. The CDR3 sequence is CASSAANSYEQYF. CDR3 DNA: TGTGCCAGCAGCGCGGCGAACTCCTACGAGCAGTACTTC.

This sequence joins TRBV11-2 and TRBJ1-1; weak D call: TRBD1 (6 bases). The CDR3 has 15 amino acids. CDR1 is SGHAT, CDR2 FQNNGV, per germline. V was trimmed by 0 bases and J by 4 bases, leaving 12 bases between them. CDR3 nucleotides: TGTGCCAGCAGCTTAGATCACAGGGTGGGCACTGAAGCTTTCTTT. It translates to CASSLDHRVGTEAFF.

The chain is built from TRBV7-9 and TRBJ1-1, with no clear D. The V gene lost 0 bases and the J gene lost 4 bases, with 12 bases spanning the gap. Per the germline V gene, CDR1 is SEHNR and CDR2 is FQNEAQ (reference sequence). This CDR3 region has 15 residues. DNA of the CDR3: TGTGCCAGCAGCTTAGCACTTCGGGAGGGCACTGAAGCTTTCTTT. This codes for CASSLALREGTEAFF.

The chain combines TRBV7-9 with TRBJ2-5; TRBD1 aligns across 8 bases. The CDR3 spans 15 residues. Trimming took 5 bases from V and 2 from J; bases not matched to a gene: 7. Germline V gene data show CDR1 as SEHNR and CDR2 as FQNEAQ (reference sequence). In nucleotides, the CDR3 is TGTGCCAGCAGCCCCCGGACAGGGAGGCAAGAGACCCAGTACTTC. Translated, it gives CASSPRTGRQETQYF.

The chain employs TRBV11-2 and TRBJ2-5; tentative D call: TRBD1 (6 bases). The end of the DNA fits TRBJ2-7 better, so the J call may be wrong. The germline gives CDR1 SGHAT, CDR2 FQNNGV. This CDR3 region has 16 residues. The chain's CDR3 is CASSPLGGTNYYEQYF. The CDR3 DNA reads as TGTGCCAGCAGCCCCCTTGGGGGCACTAACTACTACGAGCAGTACTTC.